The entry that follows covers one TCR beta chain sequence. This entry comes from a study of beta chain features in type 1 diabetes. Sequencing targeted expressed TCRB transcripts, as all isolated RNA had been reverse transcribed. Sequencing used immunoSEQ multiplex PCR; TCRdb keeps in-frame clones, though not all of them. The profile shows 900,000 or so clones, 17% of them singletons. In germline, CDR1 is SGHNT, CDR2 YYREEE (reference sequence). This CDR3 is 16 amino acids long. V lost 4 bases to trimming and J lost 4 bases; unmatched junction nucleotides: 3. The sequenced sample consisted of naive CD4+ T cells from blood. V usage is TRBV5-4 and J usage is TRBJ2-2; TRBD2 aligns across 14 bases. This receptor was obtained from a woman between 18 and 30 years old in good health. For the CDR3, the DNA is TGTGCCAGCAGCCTAGGACTAGCGGGAGGCACCGGGGAGCTGTTTTTT. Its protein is CASSLGLAGGTGELFF. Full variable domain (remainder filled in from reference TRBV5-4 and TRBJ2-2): ETGVTQSPTHLIKTRGQQVTLRCSSQSGHNTVSWYQQALGQGPQFIFQYYREEENGRGNFPPRFSGLQFPNYSSELNVNALELDDSALYLCASSLGLAGGTGELFFGEGSRLTVL.